A single TCR beta chain is shown here with its context. Its antigen is not identified. This specimen comes from a study of T cells after yellow fever vaccination. Study at large: The authors prepared low-cell-number fractions using SMART-Seq v4 Ultra Low Input. Study-wide results and caveats: It was a small share of clonotypes that appeared in both CD4 and CD8 compartments. When the response was secondary, it was weaker but reached its peak faster, day 5 versus 15.

For TCR, cDNA came from 5'RACE template switching, which added a universal primer site and UMIs. Via MiXCR, TCRdb re-called the 5' RACE reads, giving one row per CDR3 protein. The data contain approximately 610,000 distinct CDR3 sequences, roughly a sixth of them singletons. This CDR3 contains 17 residues. The V gene end was trimmed by 5 bases and the J gene end by 0 bases; junction bases not matched to a gene: 7. Germline lookup yields CDR1 SGHTA and CDR2 FQGTGA. The chain recombines TRBV7-3 with TRBJ2-1, with TRBD1 matching over 10 bases. This receptor was taken from a man younger than 35 who received the YFV17D yellow fever vaccine. The source material was PBMCs, sampled 4 to 5 days after the first yellow fever vaccination. Here the CDR3 DNA reads TGTGCCAGCAGCCCGCGGGACAGGGGCAGCTCCTACAATGAGCAGTTCTTC. Translating gives CASSPRDRGSSYNEQFF.